The rows below give T cell receptor beta chains drawn from one sample of a study of cytomegalovirus exposure and HLA in healthy donors. Profiled with immunoSEQ multiplex PCR; TCRdb holds only in-frame clones, not every one. The data contain approximately 180,000 clones, approximately 85% of them singletons. Sequencing was performed on PBMCs. These receptors came from a girl between 10 and 17 years old in good health and CMV-seropositive. CDR3s include the opening cysteine and the closing phenylalanine or tryptophan. A D gene is named only where the DNA matches it firmly. Expanded clones are given a class, and other clones once, few, many or no size at all.

D gene: NA
clone size: NA
V gene: TRBV27
J gene: TRBJ2-1
CDR3 protein: CASSFGRVSSYNEQFF
CDR3 DNA: TGTGCCAGCAGTTTCGGGCGGGTTAGCTCCTACAATGAGCAGTTCTTC

D gene: NA
clone size: NA
V gene: TRBV9
J gene: TRBJ2-1
CDR3 protein: CASSVGQSSYNEQFF
CDR3 DNA: TGTGCCAGCAGCGTAGGACAGAGCTCCTACAATGAGCAGTTCTTC

D gene: NA
clone size: NA
V gene: TRBV5-4
J gene: TRBJ2-7
CDR3 protein: CASSLAGNVYEQYF
CDR3 DNA: TGTGCCAGCAGCTTGGCAGGGAATGTCTACGAGCAGTACTTC

D gene: NA
clone size: NA
V gene: TRBV5-6
J gene: TRBJ2-7
CDR3 protein: CASSLSPGQPSYEQYF
CDR3 DNA: TGTGCCAGCAGCCTCAGCCCAGGACAGCCCTCCTACGAGCAGTACTTC

D gene: NA
clone size: NA
V gene: TRBV12-5
J gene: TRBJ1-1
CDR3 protein: CASGLVIGGERPDTEAFF
CDR3 DNA: TGTGCTAGTGGTTTGGTAATAGGCGGGGAGCGTCCAGACACTGAAGCTTTCTTT

D gene: TRBD2
clone size: NA
V gene: TRBV7-2
J gene: TRBJ2-1
CDR3 protein: CASSLAHQRGRHNEQFF
CDR3 DNA: TGTGCCAGCAGCTTAGCACATCAGCGGGGGCGACACAATGAGCAGTTCTTC

D gene: NA
clone size: NA
V gene: TRBV5-8
J gene: TRBJ1-6
CDR3 protein: CASSSDYWGSSYNSPLHF
CDR3 DNA: TGTGCCAGCAGCTCGGACTATTGGGGAAGCTCCTATAATTCACCCCTCCACTTT

D gene: NA
clone size: NA
V gene: TRBV7-8
J gene: TRBJ2-5
CDR3 protein: CASSLGRWGAETQYF
CDR3 DNA: TGTGCCAGCAGCTTAGGGCGGTGGGGCGCAGAGACCCAGTACTTC

D gene: NA
clone size: NA
V gene: TRBV2
J gene: TRBJ1-6
CDR3 protein: CASTNPLRNSPLHF
CDR3 DNA: TGTGCCAGCACTAACCCACTGAGAAATTCACCCCTCCACTTT

D gene: NA
clone size: NA
V gene: TRBV6-5
J gene: TRBJ1-3
CDR3 protein: CASGDNWGNTIYF
CDR3 DNA: TGTGCCAGCGGTGACAATTGGGGAAACACCATATATTTT

D gene: TRBD2
clone size: NA
V gene: TRBV7-3
J gene: TRBJ2-5
CDR3 protein: CASSSVGGIGETQYF
CDR3 DNA: TGTGCCAGCAGTTCAGTGGGGGGGATCGGGGAGACCCAGTACTTC

D gene: NA
clone size: NA
V gene: TRBV9
J gene: TRBJ1-3
CDR3 protein: CASSVGGNSGNTIYF
CDR3 DNA: TGTGCCAGCAGCGTGGGGGGGAACTCTGGAAACACCATATATTTT

D gene: TRBD1
clone size: NA
V gene: TRBV2
J gene: TRBJ1-1
CDR3 protein: CASSERGDRVFSEAFF
CDR3 DNA: TGTGCCAGCAGTGAAAGGGGGGACAGGGTATTTTCTGAAGCTTTCTTT

D gene: NA
clone size: NA
V gene: TRBV5-1
J gene: TRBJ1-2
CDR3 protein: CASSLKPVVNQDYGYTF
CDR3 DNA: TGCGCCAGCAGCTTGAAGCCGGTTGTGAATCAGGACTATGGCTACACCTTC

D gene: TRBD2
clone size: NA
V gene: TRBV5-8
J gene: TRBJ2-7
CDR3 protein: CASSLGSGGAYEQYF
CDR3 DNA: TGTGCCAGCAGCTTAGGTAGCGGGGGGGCCTACGAGCAGTACTTC

D gene: TRBD1
clone size: NA
V gene: TRBV15
J gene: TRBJ2-5
CDR3 protein: CATSSLLQGAGETQYF
CDR3 DNA: TGTGCCACCAGCAGCCTACTTCAGGGGGCAGGGGAGACCCAGTACTTC

D gene: NA
clone size: NA
V gene: TRBV6-1
J gene: TRBJ2-7
CDR3 protein: CASSEAVTAYEQYF
CDR3 DNA: TGTGCCAGCAGTGAAGCTGTCACTGCCTACGAGCAGTACTTC

D gene: NA
clone size: NA
V gene: TRBV9
J gene: TRBJ2-2
CDR3 protein: CASSARGGFDTGELFF
CDR3 DNA: TGTGCCAGCAGCGCGAGGGGGGGCTTTGACACCGGGGAGCTGTTTTTT

D gene: NA
clone size: NA
V gene: TRBV10-1
J gene: TRBJ1-1
CDR3 protein: CASSVGTAEGAFF
CDR3 DNA: TGCGCCAGCAGTGTAGGTACTGCGGAGGGAGCTTTCTTT

D gene: TRBD2
clone size: NA
V gene: TRBV9
J gene: TRBJ2-1
CDR3 protein: CASSAGGASYNEQFF
CDR3 DNA: TGTGCCAGCAGCGCCGGGGGGGCTTCCTACAATGAGCAGTTCTTC

D gene: NA
clone size: NA
V gene: TRBV27
J gene: TRBJ2-3
CDR3 protein: CASSLEGGPTQYF
CDR3 DNA: TGTGCCAGCAGTTTGGAGGGGGGGCCGACGCAGTATTTT

D gene: NA
clone size: NA
V gene: TRBV5-1
J gene: TRBJ1-1
CDR3 protein: CASSLVGGGEAFF
CDR3 DNA: TGCGCCAGCAGCTTGGTAGGCGGAGGTGAAGCTTTCTTT

D gene: NA
clone size: NA
V gene: TRBV6-6
J gene: TRBJ1-6
CDR3 protein: CASSYSTSSPLHF
CDR3 DNA: TGTGCCAGCAGTTACTCGACTTCTTCACCCCTCCACTTT

D gene: TRBD1
clone size: NA
V gene: TRBV7-9
J gene: TRBJ1-1
CDR3 protein: CASSPGTGDPGTEAFF
CDR3 DNA: TGTGCCAGCAGCCCCGGGACAGGGGATCCTGGCACTGAAGCTTTCTTT

D gene: TRBD2
clone size: once
V gene: TRBV7-9
J gene: TRBJ2-7
CDR3 protein: CASSSTSGDTYEQYF
CDR3 DNA: TGTGCCAGCAGCTCCACTAGCGGGGATACCTACGAGCAGTACTTC

D gene: NA
clone size: NA
V gene: TRBV30
J gene: TRBJ1-4
CDR3 protein: CAWTEGANEKLFF
CDR3 DNA: TGTGCCTGGACGGAAGGGGCGAATGAAAAACTGTTTTTT

D gene: NA
clone size: NA
V gene: TRBV6-5
J gene: TRBJ2-7
CDR3 protein: CASSRSASGSYEQYF
CDR3 DNA: TGTGCCAGCAGTAGGTCGGCCTCAGGGTCCTACGAGCAGTACTTC

D gene: NA
clone size: NA
V gene: TRBV10-2
J gene: TRBJ2-3
CDR3 protein: CASSGGTDTQYF
CDR3 DNA: TGCGCCAGCAGTGGAGGCACAGATACGCAGTATTTT

D gene: TRBD1
clone size: NA
V gene: TRBV10-1
J gene: TRBJ2-2
CDR3 protein: CASLVATKDPGLTGGTSRAGELFF
CDR3 DNA: TGCGCCAGCCTCGTAGCCACTAAAGACCCTGGGTTGACAGGGGGCACCTCTAGGGCCGGGGAGCTGTTTTTT

D gene: TRBD1
clone size: NA
V gene: TRBV27
J gene: TRBJ1-1
CDR3 protein: CASSPSTGGNTEAFF
CDR3 DNA: TGTGCCAGCAGTCCTTCGACAGGGGGGAACACTGAAGCTTTCTTT

D gene: TRBD2
clone size: once
V gene: TRBV6-1
J gene: TRBJ2-5
CDR3 protein: CASSGLAGGQETQYF
CDR3 DNA: TGTGCCAGCAGTGGGCTAGCGGGGGGACAAGAGACCCAGTACTTC

D gene: TRBD2
clone size: few
V gene: TRBV29-1
J gene: TRBJ2-3
CDR3 protein: CSVGGLARRLTDTQYF
CDR3 DNA: TGCAGCGTGGGGGGACTAGCAAGGCGACTCACAGATACGCAGTATTTT

D gene: NA
clone size: NA
V gene: TRBV6-5
J gene: TRBJ1-3
CDR3 protein: CASSYGSGNTIYF
CDR3 DNA: TGTGCCAGCAGTTACGGTAGCGGAAACACCATATATTTT

D gene: TRBD1
clone size: NA
V gene: TRBV7-9
J gene: TRBJ2-7
CDR3 protein: CASSFLGRDRGTYEQYF
CDR3 DNA: TGTGCCAGCAGCTTCTTGGGGCGCGACAGGGGAACCTACGAGCAGTACTTC

D gene: TRBD1
clone size: NA
V gene: TRBV9
J gene: TRBJ2-5
CDR3 protein: CASSPYRGGETQYF
CDR3 DNA: TGTGCCAGCAGCCCGTACAGGGGTGGAGAGACCCAGTACTTC

D gene: TRBD1
clone size: NA
V gene: TRBV6-5
J gene: TRBJ1-2
CDR3 protein: CASSGTGGGYTF
CDR3 DNA: TGTGCCAGCAGTGGGACAGGGGGTGGCTACACCTTC

D gene: TRBD1
clone size: NA
V gene: TRBV2
J gene: TRBJ1-1
CDR3 protein: CASYQGDEAFF
CDR3 DNA: TGTGCCAGCTATCAGGGGGATGAAGCTTTCTTT

D gene: NA
clone size: NA
V gene: TRBV5-4
J gene: TRBJ1-6
CDR3 protein: CASSQLEENSPLHF
CDR3 DNA: TGTGCCAGCAGTCAACTTGAGGAGAATTCACCCCTCCACTTT

D gene: NA
clone size: NA
V gene: TRBV6-4
J gene: TRBJ2-3
CDR3 protein: CASSDADTDTQYF
CDR3 DNA: TGTGCCAGCAGTGACGCAGACACAGATACGCAGTATTTT

D gene: NA
clone size: NA
V gene: TRBV5-1
J gene: TRBJ1-1
CDR3 protein: CASSPREGRNTEAFF
CDR3 DNA: TGCGCCAGCAGCCCGCGGGAAGGGCGGAACACTGAAGCTTTCTTT

D gene: TRBD1
clone size: NA
V gene: TRBV7-9
J gene: TRBJ2-7
CDR3 protein: CASRPTGTGFYEQYF
CDR3 DNA: TGTGCCAGCAGACCTACCGGGACAGGGTTTTACGAGCAGTACTTC